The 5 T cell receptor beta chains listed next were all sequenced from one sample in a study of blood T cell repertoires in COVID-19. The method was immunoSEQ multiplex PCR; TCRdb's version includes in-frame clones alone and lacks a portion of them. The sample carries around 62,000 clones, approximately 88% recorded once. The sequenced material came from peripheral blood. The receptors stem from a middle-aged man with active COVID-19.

This CDR3 is CATSRGGETNEKLFF. CDR3 nucleotide sequence: TGTGCCACCAGCCGGGGGGGAGAAACTAATGAAAAACTGTTTTTT. The V gene is TRBV15, the J gene TRBJ1-4, with a weak D call TRBD1 (5 bases). Germline V lookup: CDR1 LNHNV, CDR2 YYDKDF (reference sequence). Trimming cost V 5 bases and J 1 base, with 11 bases left between them. This CDR3 is 15 amino acids long.

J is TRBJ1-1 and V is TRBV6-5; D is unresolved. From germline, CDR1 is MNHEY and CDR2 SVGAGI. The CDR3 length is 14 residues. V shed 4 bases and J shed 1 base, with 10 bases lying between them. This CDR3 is CASSFFGANTEAFF. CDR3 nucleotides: TGTGCCAGCAGTTTTTTTGGAGCGAACACTGAAGCTTTCTTT.

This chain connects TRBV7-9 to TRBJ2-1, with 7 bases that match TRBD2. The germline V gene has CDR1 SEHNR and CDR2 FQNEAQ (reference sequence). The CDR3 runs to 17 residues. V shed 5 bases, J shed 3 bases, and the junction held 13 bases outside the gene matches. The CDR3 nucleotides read TGTGCCAGCAGCCCCAGGGAGGGAAGGGTTAACTACAATGAGCAGTTCTTC. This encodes CASSPREGRVNYNEQFF.

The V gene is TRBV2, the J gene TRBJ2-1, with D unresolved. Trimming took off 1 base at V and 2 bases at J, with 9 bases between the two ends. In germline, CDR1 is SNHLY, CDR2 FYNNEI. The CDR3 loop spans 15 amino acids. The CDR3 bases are TGTGCCAGCAGTGAAGGCTGGCCCCCCTACAATGAGCAGTTCTTC. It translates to CASSEGWPPYNEQFF.

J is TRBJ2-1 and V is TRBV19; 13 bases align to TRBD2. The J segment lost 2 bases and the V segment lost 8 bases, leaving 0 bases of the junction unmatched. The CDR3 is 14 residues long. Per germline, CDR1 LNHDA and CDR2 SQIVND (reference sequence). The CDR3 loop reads CASGLAGAYNEQFF. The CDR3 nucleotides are TGTGCCAGTGGACTAGCGGGGGCCTACAATGAGCAGTTCTTC.